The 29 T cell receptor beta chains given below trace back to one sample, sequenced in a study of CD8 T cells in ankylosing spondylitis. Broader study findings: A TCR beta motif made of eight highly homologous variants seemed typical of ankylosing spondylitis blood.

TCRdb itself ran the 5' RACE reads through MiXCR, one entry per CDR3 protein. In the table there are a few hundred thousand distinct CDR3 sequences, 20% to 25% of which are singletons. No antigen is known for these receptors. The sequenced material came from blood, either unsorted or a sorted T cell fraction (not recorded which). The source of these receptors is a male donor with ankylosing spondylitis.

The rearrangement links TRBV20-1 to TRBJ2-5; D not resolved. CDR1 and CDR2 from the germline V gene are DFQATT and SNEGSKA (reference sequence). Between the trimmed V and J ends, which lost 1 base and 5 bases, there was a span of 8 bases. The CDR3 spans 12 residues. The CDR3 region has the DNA TGCAGTGCTAGAGCGACTTGGGAGACCCAGTACTTC. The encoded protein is CSARATWETQYF.

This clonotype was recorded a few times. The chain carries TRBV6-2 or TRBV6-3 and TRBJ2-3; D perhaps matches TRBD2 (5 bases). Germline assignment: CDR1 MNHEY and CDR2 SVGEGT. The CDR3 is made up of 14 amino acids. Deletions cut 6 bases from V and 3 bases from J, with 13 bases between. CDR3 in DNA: TGTGCCAGCAGGGGCGGGCTAGATACAGATACGCAGTATTTT. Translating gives CASRGGLDTDTQYF.

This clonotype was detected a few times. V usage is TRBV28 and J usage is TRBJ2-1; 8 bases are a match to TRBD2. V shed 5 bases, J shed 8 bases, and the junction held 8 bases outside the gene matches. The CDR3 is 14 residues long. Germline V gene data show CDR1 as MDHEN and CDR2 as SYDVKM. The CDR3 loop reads CASSPSGGGDEQFF. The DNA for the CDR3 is TGTGCCAGCAGTCCCTCGGGGGGGGGAGATGAGCAGTTCTTC.

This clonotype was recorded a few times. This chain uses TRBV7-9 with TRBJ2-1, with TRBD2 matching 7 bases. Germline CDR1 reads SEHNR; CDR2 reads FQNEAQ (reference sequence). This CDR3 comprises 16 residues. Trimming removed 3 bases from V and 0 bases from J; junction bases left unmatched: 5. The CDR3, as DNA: TGTGCCAGCAGCTTCCAAGCGGGGAGCTCCTACAATGAGCAGTTCTTC. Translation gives CASSFQAGSSYNEQFF.

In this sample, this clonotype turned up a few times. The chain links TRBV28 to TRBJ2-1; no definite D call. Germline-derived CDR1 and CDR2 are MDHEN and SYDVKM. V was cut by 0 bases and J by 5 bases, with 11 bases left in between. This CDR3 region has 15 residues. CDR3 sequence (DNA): TGTGCCAGCAGTTTATGGAACTTAGTAGACAATGAGCAGTTCTTC. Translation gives CASSLWNLVDNEQFF. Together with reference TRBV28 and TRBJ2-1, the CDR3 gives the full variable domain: DVKVTQSSRYLVKRTGEKVFLECVQDMDHENMFWYRQDPGLGLRLIYFSYDVKMKEKGDIPEGYSVSREKKERFSLILESASTNQTSMYLCASSLWNLVDNEQFFGPGTRLTVL.

The CDR3 protein is CASSLSGGRAGETQYF. The CDR3 nucleotides read TGTGCCAGCAGTTTATCAGGCGGGAGGGCAGGAGAGACCCAGTACTTC. V and J are TRBV27 and TRBJ2-5, with TRBD2 identical over 9 bases. The V gene end was trimmed by 0 bases and the J gene end by 4 bases; junction bases not matched to a gene: 6. The CDR3 consists of 16 residues. Looked up from germline, CDR1 is MNHEY and CDR2 is SMNVEV (reference sequence).

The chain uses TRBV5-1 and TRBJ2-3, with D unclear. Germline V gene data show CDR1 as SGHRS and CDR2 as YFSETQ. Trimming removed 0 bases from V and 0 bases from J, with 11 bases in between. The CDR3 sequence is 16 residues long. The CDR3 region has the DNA TGCGCCAGCAGCTTGGGAGTAGGGTTTAGCACAGATACGCAGTATTTT. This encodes CASSLGVGFSTDTQYF.

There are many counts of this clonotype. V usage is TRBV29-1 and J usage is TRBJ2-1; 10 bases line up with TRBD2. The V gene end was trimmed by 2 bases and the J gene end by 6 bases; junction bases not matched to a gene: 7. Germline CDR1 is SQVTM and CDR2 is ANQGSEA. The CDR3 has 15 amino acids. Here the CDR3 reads CSVEIASGSRNEQFF. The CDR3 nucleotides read TGCAGCGTTGAAATAGCTAGCGGGAGCCGCAATGAGCAGTTCTTC.

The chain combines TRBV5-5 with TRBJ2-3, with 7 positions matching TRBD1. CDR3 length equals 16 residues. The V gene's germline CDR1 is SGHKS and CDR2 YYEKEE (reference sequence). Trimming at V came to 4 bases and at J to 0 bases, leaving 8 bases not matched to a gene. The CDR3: CASSPPQGSSTDTQYF. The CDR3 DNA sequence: TGTGCCAGCAGCCCACCACAGGGGAGTAGCACAGATACGCAGTATTTT.

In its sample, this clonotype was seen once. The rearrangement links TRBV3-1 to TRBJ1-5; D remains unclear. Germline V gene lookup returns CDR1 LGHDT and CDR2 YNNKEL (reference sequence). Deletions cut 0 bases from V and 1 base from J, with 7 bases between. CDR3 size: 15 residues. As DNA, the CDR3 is TGTGCCAGCAGCCAAGAACCAGCGAGCAATCAGCCCCAGCATTTT. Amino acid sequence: CASSQEPASNQPQHF. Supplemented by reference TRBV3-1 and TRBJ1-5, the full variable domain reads DTAVSQTPKYLVTQMGNDKSIKCEQNLGHDTMYWYKQDSKKFLKIMFSYNNKELIINETVPNRFSPKSPDKAHLNLHINSLELGDSAVYFCASSQEPASNQPQHFGDGTRLSIL.

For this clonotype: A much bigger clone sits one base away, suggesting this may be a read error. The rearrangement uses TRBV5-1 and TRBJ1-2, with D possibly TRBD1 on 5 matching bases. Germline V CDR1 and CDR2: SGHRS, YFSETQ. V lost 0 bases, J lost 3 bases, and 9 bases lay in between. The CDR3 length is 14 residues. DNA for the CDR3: TGCGCCAGCAGCTTGGGACAGAGGGACTATGGCTACACCTTC. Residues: CASSLGQRDYGYTF.

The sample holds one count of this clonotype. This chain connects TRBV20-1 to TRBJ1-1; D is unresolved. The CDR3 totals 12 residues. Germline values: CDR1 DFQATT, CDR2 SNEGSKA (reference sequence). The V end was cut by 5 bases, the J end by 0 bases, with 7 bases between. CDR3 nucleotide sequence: TGCAGTGCTGAAAGAATGAACACTGAAGCTTTCTTT. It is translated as CSAERMNTEAFF.

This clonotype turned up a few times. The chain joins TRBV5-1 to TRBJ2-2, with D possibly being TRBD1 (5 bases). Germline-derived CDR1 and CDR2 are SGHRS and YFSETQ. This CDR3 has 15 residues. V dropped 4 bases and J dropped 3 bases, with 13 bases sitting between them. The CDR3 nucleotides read TGCGCCAGCAGCCAAACTACAGGCTACACCGGGGAGCTGTTTTTT. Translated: CASSQTTGYTGELFF.

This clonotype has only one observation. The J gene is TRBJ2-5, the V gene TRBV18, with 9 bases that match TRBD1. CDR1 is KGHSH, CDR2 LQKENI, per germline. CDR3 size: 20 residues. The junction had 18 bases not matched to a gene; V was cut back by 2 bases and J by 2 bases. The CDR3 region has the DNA TGTGCCAGCTCACCAGCGCATATCGGCGGGACAGGGCAATTTCAAGAGACCCAGTACTTC. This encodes CASSPAHIGGTGQFQETQYF.

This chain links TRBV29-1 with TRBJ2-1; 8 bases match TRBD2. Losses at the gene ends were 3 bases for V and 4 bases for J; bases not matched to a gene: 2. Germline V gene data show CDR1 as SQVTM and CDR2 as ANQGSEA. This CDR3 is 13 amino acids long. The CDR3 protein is CSVEQREYNEQFF. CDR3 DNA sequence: TGCAGCGTTGAGCAGCGGGAGTACAATGAGCAGTTCTTC.

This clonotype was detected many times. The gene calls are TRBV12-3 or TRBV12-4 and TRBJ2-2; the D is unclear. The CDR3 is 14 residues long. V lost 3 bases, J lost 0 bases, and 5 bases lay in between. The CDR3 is CASSLEPNTGELFF. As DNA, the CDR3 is TGTGCCAGCAGTTTGGAGCCGAACACCGGGGAGCTGTTTTTT.

For the CDR3, the DNA is TGTGCCAGCAGTGAAAACAATGAGCAGTTCTTC. This sequence encodes CASSENNEQFF. J is TRBJ2-1 and V is TRBV6-5; D is undetermined. Looked up from germline, CDR1 is MNHEY and CDR2 is SVGAGI. The CDR3 has 11 amino acids. V lost 5 bases to trimming and J lost 5 bases, with 4 bases between them.

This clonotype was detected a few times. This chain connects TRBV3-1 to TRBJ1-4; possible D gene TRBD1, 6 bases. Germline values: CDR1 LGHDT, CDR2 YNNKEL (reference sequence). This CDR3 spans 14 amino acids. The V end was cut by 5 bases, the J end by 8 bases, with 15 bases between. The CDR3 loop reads CASSWDILGEKLFF. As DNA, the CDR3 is TGTGCCAGCAGCTGGGACATCTTGGGGGAAAAACTGTTTTTT.

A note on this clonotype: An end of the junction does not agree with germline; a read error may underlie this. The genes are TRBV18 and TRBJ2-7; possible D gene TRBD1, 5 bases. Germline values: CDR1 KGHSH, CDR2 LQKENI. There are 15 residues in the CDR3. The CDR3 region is CASSSPTQGSYEQYF. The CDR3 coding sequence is TGTGCCAGCTCATCACCCACCCAGGGTAGCTACGAGCAGTACTTC.

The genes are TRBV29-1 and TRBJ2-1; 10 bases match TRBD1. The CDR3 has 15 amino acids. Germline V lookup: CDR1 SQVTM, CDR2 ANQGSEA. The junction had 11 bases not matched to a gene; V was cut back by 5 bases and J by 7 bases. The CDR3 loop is CSVHTDRGVLNEQFF. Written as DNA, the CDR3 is TGCAGCGTTCACACGGACAGGGGGGTCTTAAATGAGCAGTTCTTC.

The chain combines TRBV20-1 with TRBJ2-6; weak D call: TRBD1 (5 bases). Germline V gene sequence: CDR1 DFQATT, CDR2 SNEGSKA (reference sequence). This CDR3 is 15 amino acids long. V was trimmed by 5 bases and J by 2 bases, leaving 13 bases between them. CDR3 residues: CSAWTNSPGANVLTF. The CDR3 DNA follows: TGCAGTGCTTGGACAAATTCCCCTGGGGCCAACGTCCTGACTTTC.

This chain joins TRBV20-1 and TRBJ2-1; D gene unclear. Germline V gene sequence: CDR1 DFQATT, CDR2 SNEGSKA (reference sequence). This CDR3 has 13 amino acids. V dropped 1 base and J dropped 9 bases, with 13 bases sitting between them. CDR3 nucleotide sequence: TGCAGTGCTAGAGGAGCAAGCCTCGGTGAGCAGTTCTTC. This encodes CSARGASLGEQFF.

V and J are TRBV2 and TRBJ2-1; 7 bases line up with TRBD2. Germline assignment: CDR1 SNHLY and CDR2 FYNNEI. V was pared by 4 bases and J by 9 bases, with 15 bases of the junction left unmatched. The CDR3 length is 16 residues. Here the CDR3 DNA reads TGTGCCAGCAGTGTCGACCCCGTAACTAGCGCGGGTGAGCAGTTCTTC. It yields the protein CASSVDPVTSAGEQFF.

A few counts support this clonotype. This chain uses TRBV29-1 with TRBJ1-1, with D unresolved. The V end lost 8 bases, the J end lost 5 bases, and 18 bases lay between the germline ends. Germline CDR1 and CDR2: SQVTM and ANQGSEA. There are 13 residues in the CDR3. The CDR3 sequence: CSTPSQSNTEAFF. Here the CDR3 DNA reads TGCAGCACCCCCTCCCAGTCTAATACTGAAGCTTTCTTT.

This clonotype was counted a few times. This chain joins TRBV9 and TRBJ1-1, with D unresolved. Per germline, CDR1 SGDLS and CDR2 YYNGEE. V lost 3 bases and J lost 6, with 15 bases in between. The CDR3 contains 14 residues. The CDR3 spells CASSARHGVAEAFF. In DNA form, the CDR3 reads TGTGCCAGCAGCGCCCGTCATGGGGTCGCTGAAGCTTTCTTT.

CDR3 residues: CASSPGRYPPGPNTGELFF. The CDR3 DNA sequence: TGCGCCAGCAGCCCTGGTCGTTACCCCCCCGGGCCAAACACCGGGGAGCTGTTTTTT. V usage is TRBV5-1 and J usage is TRBJ2-2; D unresolved. Germline V gene data show CDR1 as SGHRS and CDR2 as YFSETQ. V lost 4 bases, J lost 2 bases, and 24 bases lay in between. The CDR3 covers 19 residues.

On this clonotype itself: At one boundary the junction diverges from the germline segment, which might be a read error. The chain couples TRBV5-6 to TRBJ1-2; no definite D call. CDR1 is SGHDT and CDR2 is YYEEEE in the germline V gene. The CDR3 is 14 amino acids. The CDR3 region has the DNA TGTGCCAGCACCTCCCTTAGCCGTAGGTATGGCTTCACCTTC. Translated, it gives CASTSLSRRYGFTF. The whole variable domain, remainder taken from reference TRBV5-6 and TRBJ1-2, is DAGVTQSPTHLIKTRGQQVTLRCSPKSGHDTVSWYQQALGQGPQFIFQYYEEEERQRGNFPDRFSGHQFPNYSSELNVNALLLGDSALYLCASTSLSRRYGFTFGSGTRLTVV.

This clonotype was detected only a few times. CDR3 amino acids: CSVDTGANVLTF. The DNA for the CDR3 is TGCAGCGTTGATACAGGGGCCAACGTCCTGACTTTC. V gene TRBV29-1 combines with J gene TRBJ2-6; no definite D call. V was cut by 3 bases and J by 4 bases, with 4 bases left in between. The CDR3 covers 12 residues. Germline V gives CDR1 SQVTM, CDR2 ANQGSEA. Drawing the rest from reference TRBV29-1 and TRBJ2-6, the complete variable domain is SAVISQKPSRDICQRGTSLTIQCQVDSQVTMMFWYRQQPGQSLTLIATANQGSEATYESGFVIDKFPISRPNLTFSTLTVSNMSPEDSSIYLCSVDTGANVLTFGAGSRLTVL.

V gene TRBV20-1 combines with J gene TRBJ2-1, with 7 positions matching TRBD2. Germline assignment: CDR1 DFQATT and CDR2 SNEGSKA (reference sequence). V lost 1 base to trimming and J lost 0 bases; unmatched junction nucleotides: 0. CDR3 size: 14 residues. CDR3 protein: CSARGTSSYNEQFF. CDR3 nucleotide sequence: TGCAGTGCTAGAGGGACTAGCTCCTACAATGAGCAGTTCTTC.